Each of the 25 T cell receptor beta chains below was sequenced from the same sample in a study of human T cells and chemical hapten exposure. Documented time point: patch test 2, 6 weeks after DPC sensitization. Indicated treatment: therapeutic diphenylcyclopropenone sensitization with weekly scalp DPC. One entry per CDR3 protein results from TCRdb running MiXCR on the RACE reads. Of 85,000 or so distinct CDR3 sequences listed, roughly 11% are singletons. The sample was whole blood, taken in connection with sensitization to the hapten diphenylcyclopropenone (DPC). These receptor sequences come from a man younger than 35 with alopecia areata. Some clones in this sample may be carry-over from other donors' samples.

This clonotype appeared many times. CDR3 nucleotide sequence: TGTGCCAGCTCAGATCCTACAGGGGGCGAGCAGTACGTC. Its protein product is CASSDPTGGEQYV. V gene TRBV18 combines with J gene TRBJ2-7; 8 bases are shared with TRBD1. This CDR3 has 13 residues. With V trimmed by 5 bases and J by 6 bases, 6 bases remained unmatched. Germline assignment: CDR1 KGHSH and CDR2 LQKENI.

This clonotype was counted at least ten times. The chain links TRBV12-3 or TRBV12-4 to TRBJ1-2; 7 nucleotides match TRBD1. V gave up 6 bases and J gave up 4 bases; unmatched junction bases: 8. The length of the CDR3 is 14 residues. The CDR3 here is CASSPGTALYGYTF. DNA of the CDR3: TGTGCCAGCAGCCCTGGGACAGCTCTCTATGGCTACACCTTC.

This clonotype was detected ten times or more. The genes are TRBV7-9 and TRBJ2-1, with D possibly being TRBD1 or TRBD2 (5 bases each). The CDR3 contains 15 residues. Per the germline V gene, CDR1 is SEHNR and CDR2 is FQNEAQ (reference sequence). V lost 0 bases and J lost 4, with 10 bases in between. The CDR3 spells CASSLAGPGYNEQFF. CDR3 sequence (DNA): TGTGCCAGCAGCTTAGCGGGGCCGGGGTACAATGAGCAGTTCTTC.

V is TRBV7-3 and J is TRBJ2-2, with D uncertain. The germline V gene encodes CDR1 SGHTA and CDR2 FQGTGA. This CDR3 spans 16 amino acids. V gave up 3 bases and J gave up 0 bases, with 11 bases separating them. The DNA for the CDR3 is TGTGCCAGCAGCTTCGGCGGATATTCGAACACCGGGGAGCTGTTTTTT. It encodes CASSFGGYSNTGELFF.

The CDR3 DNA is TGCAGTGCTAGAAAACAGTGGGAGGCCGGGGAGCTGTTTTTT. Residues: CSARKQWEAGELFF. The V gene is TRBV20-1, the J gene TRBJ2-2; maybe TRBD2 (6 bases). CDR1 is DFQATT, CDR2 SNEGSKA, per germline (reference sequence). Trimming stripped 2 bases from V and 6 bases from J, with 13 bases between. The CDR3 length is 14 residues.

This clonotype has more than one count but fewer than ten. This rearrangement joins TRBV20-1 to TRBJ1-1; no definite D call. The V gene lost 1 base and the J gene lost 1 base, with 4 bases spanning the gap. CDR3 length equals 12 residues. The germline V gene encodes CDR1 DFQATT and CDR2 SNEGSKA (reference sequence). In DNA form, the CDR3 reads TGCAGTGCTAGAGTGGGGAACACTGAAGCTTTCTTT. This gives the protein CSARVGNTEAFF.

This clonotype was detected only a few times. The V and J genes are TRBV5-1 and TRBJ2-2; no clear D. The CDR3 extends over 15 amino acids. Deletions cut 0 bases from V and 6 bases from J, with 12 bases between. Germline V lookup: CDR1 SGHRS, CDR2 YFSETQ. The CDR3 nucleotides read TGCGCCAGCAGCTTGGCCTATACAAGTTCCGGGGAGCTGTTTTTT. Translating gives CASSLAYTSSGELFF.

This clonotype was counted between two and nine times. The genes are TRBV19 and TRBJ1-1; 9 positions match TRBD1. The V gene's germline CDR1 is LNHDA and CDR2 SQIVND (reference sequence). With V trimmed by 5 bases and J by 1 base, 5 bases remained unmatched. The CDR3 sequence is 15 residues long. The CDR3 spells CASSLRDRANTEAFF. As DNA, the CDR3 is TGTGCCAGTAGTCTTCGGGACAGGGCGAACACTGAAGCTTTCTTT.

This chain uses TRBV20-1 with TRBJ2-5; D is uncertain. The ends were cut back, 1 base at V and 1 base at J, with 4 bases in the middle. The CDR3 spans 12 residues. Germline CDR1 DFQATT, CDR2 SNEGSKA (reference sequence). CDR3 nucleotide sequence: TGCAGTGCTAGAGGGGCCCAAGAGACCCAGTACTTC. Translated, it gives CSARGAQETQYF.

At least ten counts were recorded for this clonotype. The CDR3 nucleotides are TGTGCCAGCAGCCAAGGCGTGGGACAGTACAATCAGCCCCAGCATTTT. It codes for CASSQGVGQYNQPQHF. This chain links TRBV3-1 with TRBJ1-5, with 7 bases lining up with TRBD1. The CDR3 covers 16 residues. The J segment lost 3 bases and the V segment lost 1 base, leaving 6 bases of the junction unmatched. Per germline, CDR1 LGHDT and CDR2 YNNKEL (reference sequence).

This clonotype has a count of ten or more. The chain links TRBV7-9 to TRBJ1-6, with no clear D. The germline gives CDR1 SEHNR, CDR2 FQNEAQ (reference sequence). With 2 bases removed from V and 9 bases from J, the gap between germline ends came to 11 bases. This CDR3 is 14 amino acids long. The CDR3 nucleotides read TGTGCCAGCAGCTTAAGTTGGGTTGGTTCACCCCTCCACTTT. Translating it yields CASSLSWVGSPLHF.

The rearrangement links TRBV28 to TRBJ2-7; D is unresolved. There are 14 residues in the CDR3. Trimming took off 6 bases at V and 4 bases at J, with 16 bases between the two ends. The germline gives CDR1 MDHEN, CDR2 SYDVKM. CDR3 amino acids: CASRPTRANYEQYF. As DNA, the CDR3 is TGTGCCAGCAGGCCTACCCGGGCGAATTACGAGCAGTACTTC. Filled out from reference TRBV28 and TRBJ2-7, the complete variable domain reads DVKVTQSSRYLVKRTGEKVFLECVQDMDHENMFWYRQDPGLGLRLIYFSYDVKMKEKGDIPEGYSVSREKKERFSLILESASTNQTSMYLCASRPTRANYEQYFGPGTRLTVT.

The CDR3 coding sequence is TGTGCCAGCAGCGCCGTCCCATCCGGGACAGGGTACGTTTACGAGCAGTACTTC. It yields the protein CASSAVPSGTGYVYEQYF. The chain is built from TRBV9 and TRBJ2-7; 9 bases line up with TRBD1. The V segment lost 3 bases and the J segment 4 bases; nucleotides outside the gene matches: 17. Germline CDR1 is SGDLS and CDR2 is YYNGEE. The CDR3 is 18 amino acids.

The table lists this clonotype with many counts. This rearrangement joins TRBV11-2 to TRBJ2-5; perhaps TRBD2 as D (5 bases). V was trimmed by 5 bases and J by 3 bases, leaving 13 bases between them. CDR1 is SGHAT and CDR2 is FQNNGV in the germline V gene. The CDR3 has 14 residues. The CDR3 bases are TGTGCCAGCAGCCCACCGGGAAAGAAAGAGACCCAGTACTTC. Encoded protein: CASSPPGKKETQYF.

In its sample, this clonotype was seen many times. CDR3 region: CASSRGTPGQGSRWTEAFF. DNA of the CDR3: TGTGCCAGCAGCCGAGGGACGCCAGGACAGGGTAGTAGGTGGACTGAAGCTTTCTTT. The chain employs TRBV7-8 and TRBJ1-1; 8 bases align to TRBD1. Germline CDR1 and CDR2: SGHVS and FQNEAQ. Trimming cost V 5 bases and J 5 bases; bases outside gene matches: 22. The CDR3 is 19 residues long.

Ten or more counts support this clonotype. V usage is TRBV18 and J usage is TRBJ1-1; 7 bases line up with TRBD1. In germline, CDR1 is KGHSH, CDR2 LQKENI. V was clipped by 3 bases and J by 5 bases; unmatched bases: 3. The CDR3 totals 13 residues. Written as DNA, the CDR3 is TGTGCCAGCTCACCTGACAGGGCTACTGAAGCTTTCTTT. Translated, it gives CASSPDRATEAFF.

This clonotype was detected many times. This sequence joins TRBV12-3 or TRBV12-4 and TRBJ2-6; the D gene is possibly TRBD1 (5 bases). Deletions cut 6 bases from V and 1 base from J, with 10 bases between. The CDR3 contains 15 residues. CDR3 DNA sequence: TGTGCCAGCAGCCCCAGGGATTCTGGGGCCAACGTCCTGACTTTC. Protein sequence: CASSPRDSGANVLTF.

The CDR3, as DNA: TGCAGTGCTAGAGCCCTCGGACACTCTAACTATGGCTACACCTTC. Its protein is CSARALGHSNYGYTF. V gene TRBV20-1 combines with J gene TRBJ1-2; perhaps TRBD1 as D (5 bases). This CDR3 comprises 15 residues. V was trimmed by 1 base and J by 0 bases, leaving 12 bases between them. The germline V gene encodes CDR1 DFQATT and CDR2 SNEGSKA (reference sequence).

This clonotype has only a few counts. The J gene is TRBJ1-2, the V gene TRBV3-1; 8 positions agree with TRBD1. The CDR3 totals 14 residues. The ends lost 3 bases at V and 4 bases at J; junction bases unmatched: 4. Germline CDR1 reads LGHDT; CDR2 reads YNNKEL (reference sequence). This CDR3 reads CASSQADRGYGYTF. CDR3 DNA: TGTGCCAGCAGCCAGGCAGACAGGGGCTATGGCTACACCTTC.

This clonotype came up many times. J is TRBJ1-2 and V is TRBV29-1; D is unclear. The V gene's germline CDR1 is SQVTM and CDR2 ANQGSEA. Trimming left V 5 bases short and J 1 base short, with 11 bases between. The CDR3 runs to 13 residues. The CDR3 here is CSVRSDGNYGYTF. Here the CDR3 DNA reads TGCAGCGTTCGCTCCGACGGTAACTATGGCTACACCTTC. The full variable domain, in which reference TRBV29-1 and TRBJ1-2 provide the parts outside the CDR3, is SAVISQKPSRDICQRGTSLTIQCQVDSQVTMMFWYRQQPGQSLTLIATANQGSEATYESGFVIDKFPISRPNLTFSTLTVSNMSPEDSSIYLCSVRSDGNYGYTFGSGTRLTVV.

This clonotype appeared a few times. The rearrangement uses TRBV12-3 or TRBV12-4 and TRBJ1-6; D is undetermined. This CDR3 contains 15 residues. V shed 3 bases and J shed 7 bases, with 13 bases lying between them. The CDR3, as DNA: TGTGCCAGCAGTTTGGGAAATCGACTGAATTCACCCCTCCACTTT. Translating gives CASSLGNRLNSPLHF.

The chain joins TRBV29-1 to TRBJ1-1; D not resolved. CDR1 is SQVTM, CDR2 ANQGSEA, per germline. This CDR3 is built from 11 residues. V was clipped by 4 bases and J by 2 bases, with 5 bases between them. The CDR3 DNA is TGCAGCGTTGCCGAAAACACTGAAGCTTTCTTT. This gives the protein CSVAENTEAFF.

The chain combines TRBV6-1 with TRBJ1-1; a possible D gene is TRBD1 (6 bases). The V end was cut by 7 bases, the J end by 8 bases, with 23 bases between. CDR3 length: 15 amino acids. Germline CDR1 and CDR2: MNHNS and SASEGT. The CDR3 coding sequence is TGTGCCAGCACATCTCTCTTATCCGGGACAAACGAAGCTTTCTTT. Translating gives CASTSLLSGTNEAFF.

This clonotype was counted between two and nine times. The V call is TRBV4-2, the J call TRBJ2-5; TRBD1 aligns across 8 bases. J gave up 3 bases and V 0 bases, and 3 bases lay outside the gene matches. The CDR3 is 15 amino acids. CDR1 is LGHNA, CDR2 YNFKEQ, per germline. The CDR3 nucleotides read TGTGCCAGCAGCCAAGACAGGGGGCGCGAAGAGACCCAGTACTTC. Protein: CASSQDRGREETQYF.

This clonotype was counted many times. The CDR3 region is CASSPGQGVVKTDTQYF. Here the CDR3 DNA reads TGTGCCAGCAGCCCTGGACAGGGGGTGGTTAAGACAGATACGCAGTATTTT. The gene calls are TRBV7-9 and TRBJ2-3, with 10 bases identical to TRBD1. The V segment lost 5 bases and the J segment 3 bases; nucleotides outside the gene matches: 11. Per the germline V gene, CDR1 is SEHNR and CDR2 is FQNEAQ (reference sequence). This CDR3 is built from 17 residues. Full variable domain (outside the CDR3, taken from reference TRBV7-9 and TRBJ2-3): DTGVSQNPRHKITKRGQNVTFRCDPISEHNRLYWYRQTLGQGPEFLTYFQNEAQLEKSRLLSDRFSAERPKGSFSTLEIQRTEQGDSAMYLCASSPGQGVVKTDTQYFGPGTRLTVL.